The 19 T cell receptor gamma chains given below trace back to one sample, sequenced in a study of gamma-delta T cells after stem cell transplantation. TCRdb redid the clone calls on the RT-PCR reads with CATT. The sample has roughly 910 gamma-chain clones; 25% to 35% are singletons. The sequenced sample was gamma-delta T cells. The receptors shown here come from a human donor. It is not recorded whose cells these are; they may come from a transplant donor.

Within the sample, this clone is large. The likely explanation is a read error, given a far larger clone one base away. Other DNA variants within this sample encode the same CDR3. The chain has TRGV9 and TRGJP. Here the J gene was assigned by germline matching of the DNA, as TCRdb has none. CDR1 and CDR2 (germline): GITISATS, ISYDGTV (reference sequence). V was clipped by 0 bases and J by 5 bases; unmatched bases: 1. The CDR3 contains 16 residues. CDR3 in amino acids: CALWEVKELGKKIKVF. The CDR3 nucleotides are TGTGCCTTGTGGGAGGTGAAAGAGTTGGGCAAAAAAATCAAGGTATTT.

The V gene is TRGV9, the J gene TRGJ1 or TRGJ2. The J gene, left out of TCRdb, was set here by checking the DNA against germline. This CDR3 contains 16 residues. J was trimmed by 6 bases and V by 2 bases; bases with no gene match: 16. CDR1 and CDR2 (germline): GITISATS, ISYDGTV (reference sequence). This CDR3 is CALWEGSYNESYKKLF. DNA for the CDR3: TGTGCCTTGTGGGAGGGCTCCTATAATGAAAGTTATAAGAAACTCTTT.

This clone was observed a few times. The same CDR3 also results from other DNA sequences found in this sample. J is TRGJP and V is TRGV9. TCRdb lists no J gene, so it was determined here by aligning the DNA to germline. Germline CDR1 and CDR2: GITISATS and ISYDGTV (reference sequence). This CDR3 spans 17 amino acids. V shed 2 bases and J 6 bases; nucleotides not matched to a gene: 7. DNA of the CDR3: TGTGCCTTGTGGGAGGCGCCGTTAGAGTTGGGCAAAAAAATCAAGGTATTT. This gives the protein CALWEAPLELGKKIKVF.

By share, this clone counts as large. Within the sample, other DNA sequences also encode this same CDR3. This chain links TRGV9 with TRGJP. The J gene was missing in TCRdb and was found by matching the end of the DNA to germline. There are 16 residues in the CDR3. CDR1 is GITISATS and CDR2 is ISYDGTV in the germline V gene (reference sequence). V lost 3 bases and J lost 4; bases outside the gene matches: 3. DNA of the CDR3: TGTGCCTTGTGGGAGCCTCAAGAGTTGGGCAAAAAAATCAAGGTATTT. This gives the protein CALWEPQELGKKIKVF.

This clone is large (0.1 to 1%). The same CDR3 is also encoded by other DNA sequences in this sample. This rearrangement joins TRGV9 to TRGJP. The J gene, left out of TCRdb, was set here by checking the DNA against germline. The V segment lost 5 bases and the J segment 4 bases; nucleotides outside the gene matches: 2. CDR3 length equals 15 residues. CDR1 GITISATS and CDR2 ISYDGTV come from the germline V gene (reference sequence). CDR3 DNA sequence: TGTGCCTTGTGGGGCCAAGAGTTGGGCAAAAAAATCAAGGTATTT. Its translation is CALWGQELGKKIKVF.

This clone is large (0.1 to 1%). This specimen includes other DNA sequences encoding the same CDR3. The V and J genes are TRGV9 and TRGJP. TCRdb gives no J gene; it was assigned here by matching the DNA to germline. V lost 0 bases, J lost 7 bases, and 0 bases stayed unmatched. CDR1 and CDR2 (germline): GITISATS, ISYDGTV (reference sequence). The CDR3 spans 15 residues. The CDR3 DNA follows: TGTGCCTTGTGGGAGGTGGAGTTGGGCAAAAAAATCAAGGTATTT. Amino acids: CALWEVELGKKIKVF.

In this sample, this clone turned up a few times. Translating this DNA gives a protein that differs at residue 4 from the TCRdb one, which belongs to a much larger clone; a read error is likely, and the protein shown is this translation. The chain combines TRGV9 with TRGJP. The J gene comes from matching the DNA to germline here; TCRdb lacks it. The CDR3 has 16 residues. CDR1 is GITISATS, CDR2 ISYDGTV, per germline (reference sequence). In DNA form, the CDR3 reads TGTGCCTTGCGGGAGGTGCAAGAGTTGGGCAAAAAAATCAAGGTATTT. Translation: CALREVQELGKKIKVF.

This clone was counted only a few times. V gene TRGV9 combines with J gene TRGJP. The J gene, not given by TCRdb, was assigned here from a germline match of the nucleotide sequence. After removal of 0 bases from V and 4 bases from J, the junction contained 9 bases not matched to a gene. Per germline, CDR1 GITISATS and CDR2 ISYDGTV (reference sequence). The CDR3 runs to 19 residues. CDR3 DNA sequence: TGTGCCTTGTGGGAGGTGCACGTAAATCAAGAGTTGGGCAAAAAAATCAAGGTATTT. Translating it yields CALWEVHVNQELGKKIKVF.

Only a few counts were recorded for this clone. This chain connects TRGV4 to TRGJ1 or TRGJ2. No J gene is reported in TCRdb; it was inferred here by comparing the DNA with germline. Germline loops: CDR1 EGSTGY, CDR2 YDSYTSSV. Trimming removed 7 bases from V and 5 bases from J; junction bases left unmatched: 2. This CDR3 is built from 10 residues. The CDR3 DNA reads as TGTGCCACCTGCAATTATAAGAAACTCTTT. Protein: CATCNYKKLF.

This clone has just a few counts. One base away lies a much larger clone, so this may be a sequencing read error. Other DNA sequences in the same sample also yield this CDR3. The CDR3 loop is CALWEAELGKKIKVF. CDR3 sequence (DNA): TGTGCCTTGTGGGAGGCAGAGTTGGGCAAAAAAATCAAGGTATTT. The rearrangement joins TRGV9 to TRGJP. The J gene was not available in TCRdb and was assigned here by matching the DNA to germline segments. CDR1 and CDR2 (germline): GITISATS, ISYDGTV (reference sequence). The CDR3 loop spans 15 amino acids. The V segment lost 2 bases and the J segment 6 bases; nucleotides outside the gene matches: 1.

The sample holds a few counts of this clone. CDR3 sequence reads: CALWEYPRQELGKKIKVF. Written as DNA, the CDR3 is TGTGCCTTGTGGGAGTATCCCCGACAAGAGTTGGGCAAAAAAATCAAGGTATTT. V and J are TRGV9 and TRGJP. The J gene was missing in TCRdb and was found by matching the end of the DNA to germline. The CDR3 spans 18 residues. Germline V CDR1 and CDR2: GITISATS, ISYDGTV (reference sequence). J was trimmed by 4 bases and V by 3 bases; bases with no gene match: 9.

This clone was seen only a few times. The V call is TRGV9, the J call TRGJP. Since TCRdb gives no J gene, matching the DNA to germline was used here to assign it. V trimming: 5 bases; J trimming: 6 bases; junction bases outside the gene matches: 4. The CDR3 length is 15 residues. CDR1 and CDR2 from the germline V gene are GITISATS and ISYDGTV (reference sequence). The CDR3 protein is CALWVSELGKKIKVF. The CDR3 region has the DNA TGTGCCTTGTGGGTATCAGAGTTGGGCAAAAAAATCAAGGTATTT.

This clone was recorded a few times. CDR3 sequence: CALWESQELGKKIKVF. CDR3 nucleotides: TGTGCCTTGTGGGAGTCGCAAGAGTTGGGCAAAAAAATCAAGGTATTT. V gene TRGV9 combines with J gene TRGJP. TCRdb records no J gene; here it was assigned by comparing the DNA to germline. CDR1 and CDR2 from the germline V gene are GITISATS and ISYDGTV (reference sequence). The CDR3 runs to 16 residues. The junction had 2 bases not matched to a gene; V was cut back by 3 bases and J by 3 bases.

This clone was recorded only once. Within the sample, other DNA sequences also encode this same CDR3. The J gene is TRGJP, the V gene TRGV9. TCRdb offers no J gene call, so here the DNA was matched to germline to obtain one. The CDR3 sequence is 17 residues long. J lost 6 bases, V lost 0 bases, and 5 bases had no gene match. Germline values: CDR1 GITISATS, CDR2 ISYDGTV (reference sequence). The CDR3 DNA sequence: TGTGCCTTGTGGGAGGTGAGAAGAGAGTTGGGCAAAAAAATCAAGGTATTT. This translates into CALWEVRRELGKKIKVF.

This clone is labeled as large. The J gene is TRGJ1 or TRGJ2, the V gene TRGV9. The J gene, not given by TCRdb, was assigned here from a germline match of the nucleotide sequence. The V segment lost 9 bases and the J segment 4 bases; nucleotides outside the gene matches: 6. The CDR3 runs to 11 residues. Germline V gene sequence: CDR1 GITISATS, CDR2 ISYDGTV (reference sequence). The CDR3 reads CALGAYYKKLF. The CDR3 nucleotides are TGTGCCTTGGGGGCCTATTATAAGAAACTCTTT.

In its sample, this clone was seen a few times. The chain carries TRGV4 and TRGJ1 or TRGJ2. TCRdb gives no J gene; it was assigned here by matching the DNA to germline. Germline CDR1 is EGSTGY and CDR2 is YDSYTSSV. The junction had 9 bases not matched to a gene; V was cut back by 9 bases and J by 4 bases. This CDR3 spans 12 amino acids. The CDR3 here is CATPRYYYKKLF. The CDR3 DNA reads as TGTGCCACCCCAAGATACTATTATAAGAAACTCTTT.

In this sample, this clone is hyperexpanded. The sample contains more than one DNA sequence encoding this CDR3. The chain carries TRGV9 and TRGJP. TCRdb offers no J gene call, so here the DNA was matched to germline to obtain one. The J segment lost 6 bases and the V segment lost 10 bases, leaving 3 bases of the junction unmatched. CDR1 is GITISATS and CDR2 is ISYDGTV in the germline V gene (reference sequence). This CDR3 region has 13 residues. In DNA form, the CDR3 reads TGTGCCTTCTTAGAGTTGGGCAAAAAAATCAAGGTATTT. Its translation: CAFLELGKKIKVF.

The CDR3 region is CALWELPKELGKKIKVF. DNA of the CDR3: TGTGCCTTGTGGGAGCTACCGAAAGAGTTGGGCAAAAAAATCAAGGTATTT. The chain couples TRGV9 to TRGJP. TCRdb does not report a J gene; here it was assigned by matching the DNA to germline references. CDR1 and CDR2 from the germline V gene are GITISATS and ISYDGTV (reference sequence). The V gene end was trimmed by 3 bases and the J gene end by 5 bases; junction bases not matched to a gene: 7. The CDR3 runs 17 residues.

This clone rates as large (0.1 to 1%). CDR3 residues: CALWEVRAGELGKKIKVF. The CDR3 DNA reads as TGTGCCTTGTGGGAGGTGAGGGCAGGAGAGTTGGGCAAAAAAATCAAGGTATTT. This rearrangement joins TRGV9 to TRGJP. No J gene is reported in TCRdb; it was inferred here by comparing the DNA with germline. Trimming took 0 bases from V and 6 from J; bases not matched to a gene: 8. Germline assignment: CDR1 GITISATS and CDR2 ISYDGTV (reference sequence). The CDR3 is made up of 18 amino acids.